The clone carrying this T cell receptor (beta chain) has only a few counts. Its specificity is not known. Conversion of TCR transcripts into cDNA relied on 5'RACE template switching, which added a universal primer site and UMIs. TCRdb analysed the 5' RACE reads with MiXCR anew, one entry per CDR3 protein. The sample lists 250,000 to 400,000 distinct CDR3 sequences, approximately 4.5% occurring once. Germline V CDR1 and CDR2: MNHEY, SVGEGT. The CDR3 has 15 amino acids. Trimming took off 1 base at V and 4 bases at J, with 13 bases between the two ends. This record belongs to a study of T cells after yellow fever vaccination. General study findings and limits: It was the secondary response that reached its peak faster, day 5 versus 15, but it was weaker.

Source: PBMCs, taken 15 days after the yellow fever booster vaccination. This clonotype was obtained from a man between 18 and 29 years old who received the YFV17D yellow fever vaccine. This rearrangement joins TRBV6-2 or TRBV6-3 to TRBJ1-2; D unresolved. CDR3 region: CASSYFLRDSYGYTF. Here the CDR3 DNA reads TGTGCCAGCAGTTACTTCCTGAGGGATAGCTATGGCTACACCTTC.